The clone carrying this T cell receptor beta chain was seen a handful of times. Its antigen is currently unknown. TCRdb reanalysed the 5' RACE reads using MiXCR and keeps one entry per CDR3 protein. The table lists hundreds of thousands of distinct CDR3 sequences, more than 6.5% of them singletons. The CDR3 has 13 residues. Germline V gene lookup returns CDR1 SNHLY and CDR2 FYNNEI. V shed 5 bases, J shed 12 bases, and the junction held 6 bases outside the gene matches. The data originate from a study of identical twins. Study-wide points: Zero-insertion analyses might be partly confounded by invariant T cells like MAIT and iNKT. Out-of-frame TCR alpha sharing observed in monozygotic twins exceeded model estimates.

These data also formed part of another study, on yellow fever vaccine responses in identical twins.

This sequence originates from a woman under 30 in good health. The sample taken for sequencing was PBMCs. The chain is built from TRBV2 and TRBJ2-1; 11 bases fit TRBD2. CDR3 amino acids: CASSTSGGPGQFF. CDR3 DNA: TGTGCCAGCAGTACTAGCGGGGGTCCCGGGCAGTTCTTC.